This T cell receptor (beta chain) stems from a study of shared clonotypes between healthy human individuals. The overall study: The cohort had two women and a few men, ages 18 to 49. Donors had three CD4 naive, three CD4 memory, two CD8 naive and one CD8 memory plate apiece.

Assay used: immunoSEQ multiplex PCR; TCRdb lists only in-frame clones, some missing. The sample contains about 980,000 clones, over 75% of which appear only once. The CDR3 extends over 14 amino acids. The germline V gene encodes CDR1 LNHDA and CDR2 SQIVND (reference sequence). Trimming at V came to 0 bases and at J to 8 bases, leaving 6 bases not matched to a gene. CD4+ cells underwent separation, giving CD45RA+ naive and CD45RA-negative memory subsets. The specimen was memory CD4+ T cells sorted from blood. Subset here: CD45RA-negative fraction. The J gene is TRBJ1-1, the V gene TRBV19; 7 nucleotides match TRBD1. The clonotype was recovered from a man between 18 and 29 years old in good health. This chain's CDR3 is CASSIDDRVEEAFF. In DNA form, the CDR3 reads TGTGCCAGTAGTATAGATGACAGGGTGGAAGAAGCTTTCTTT.